This is a list of T cell receptor beta chains from one sample in a study of technical replicates of blood from several donors. Sequencing was performed with immunoSEQ multiplex PCR; in TCRdb, only in-frame clones are kept and a portion is missing. The table shows 79,000 or so clones, with around 90% occurring only once. Sequencing was done on a sample of T cells isolated from PBMCs. Receptors originate from a human donor in good health. CDR3s include the opening cysteine and the closing phenylalanine or tryptophan. D genes are given only for firm matches. The size entry is marked missing in some rows and otherwise reads once, few, many or a size class.

>TRBV9|TRBD1|-
CASSERTGGGDTQYF
>TRBV29-1|TRBD1|-
CSVWTGQWETQYF
>TRBV11-3|TRBD1|-
CASSGDRLNTEAFF
>TRBV28|-|-
CASIPPGRGNTGELFF
>TRBV29-1|TRBD2|-
CSASGGIAGANVLTF
>TRBV6-4|-|-
CASSVGLEQPQHF
>TRBV30|-|few
CALGQNNQPQHF
>TRBV7-2|TRBD1|-
CASSLGIRTGGYGYTF
>TRBV28|-|once
CASSQYGVRAGERNQPQHF
>TRBV2|-|-
CASTDTVNYGYTF
>TRBV6-4|TRBD1|-
CASSDSQGATEAFF
>TRBV4-1|TRBD2|few
CASSQGGLAGVGTGELFF
>TRBV7-3|-|-
CASSSRFSGELFF
>TRBV29-1|-|-
CSATEGWSYNEQFF
>TRBV9|TRBD2|-
CASSSSGRAPDTQYF
>TRBV5-6|-|-
CASSFGGGGTEAFF
>TRBV29-1|-|few
CSVMTGSNTEAFF
>TRBV29-1|-|-
CSVGDTGMAGELFF
>TRBV7-9|TRBD2|-
CASSYSGNTDTQYF
>TRBV5-4|-|-
CASSRMEGIGEKLFF
>TRBV11-2|TRBD1|-
CASNLRGQGAREQYF
>TRBV5-1|TRBD2|-
CASNSLAGTGELFF
>TRBV30|TRBD1|-
CAWSVAQGFNYGYTF
>TRBV7-8|TRBD2|-
CASSLGREGTKNIQYF
>TRBV19|TRBD1|medium-sized
CASSMGDRMNTEAFF
>TRBV7-6|TRBD1|-
CASSLESRGPGNTEAFF
>TRBV10-3|TRBD1|-
CAISELGQGVNPGELFF
>TRBV25-1|-|-
CASSAPPRDATNEKLFF
>TRBV29-1|-|-
CSVATTGSYEQYF
>TRBV30|-|-
CAWRSGAEAFF
>TRBV13|-|-
CASSLPRGTGELFF
>TRBV5-1|TRBD1|-
CASSLQGASNTIYF
>TRBV9|TRBD1|-
CASSDRDRGTYEQYF
>TRBV7-9|-|-
CASSPPGTRNEKLFF
>TRBV7-3|TRBD2|-
CASSLGTSGSEQYF
>TRBV7-2|-|few
CASSDLGAYGYTF
>TRBV30|-|-
CASEWGLNTGELFF
>TRBV7-3|TRBD1|-
CASSRIPGQGNSGNTIYF
>TRBV10-3|-|-
CAISDGGYSYEQYF
>TRBV10-3|TRBD2|-
CAISLIAGEGNEQYF
>TRBV9|-|-
CASSGTGITGELFF
>TRBV28|-|-
CASSLNPTTDTQYF